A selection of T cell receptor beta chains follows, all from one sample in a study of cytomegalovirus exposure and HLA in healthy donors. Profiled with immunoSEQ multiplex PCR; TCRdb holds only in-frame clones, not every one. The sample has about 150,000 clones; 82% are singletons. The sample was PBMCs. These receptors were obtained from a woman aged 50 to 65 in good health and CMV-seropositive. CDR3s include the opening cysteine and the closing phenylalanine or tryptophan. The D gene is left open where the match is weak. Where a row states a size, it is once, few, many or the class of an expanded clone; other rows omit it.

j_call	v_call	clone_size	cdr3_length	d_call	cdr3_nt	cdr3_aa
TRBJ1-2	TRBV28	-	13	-	TGTGCCAGCGAGAGGGCTACTAACTATGGCTACACCTTC	CASERATNYGYTF
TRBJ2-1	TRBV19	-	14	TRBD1	TGTGCCAGTAGTGCGGGACAGGGGGTCACTGAGCAGTTCTTC	CASSAGQGVTEQFF
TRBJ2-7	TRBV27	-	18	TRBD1	TGTGCCAGCAGTTTAACGTACCCCGGGACAGGACGGGACTACGAGCAGTACTTC	CASSLTYPGTGRDYEQYF
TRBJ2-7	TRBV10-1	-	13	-	TGCGCCAGCAGTGCGGGAGTAGGCTACGAGCAGTACTTC	CASSAGVGYEQYF
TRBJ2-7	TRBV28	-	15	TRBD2	TGTGCCAGCAGTTCACTAGCGGGAGGGGCCTACGAGCAGTACTTC	CASSSLAGGAYEQYF
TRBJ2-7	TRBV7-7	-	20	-	TGCGCTAGCACCGCTTTGTGGGGAGGCGAGGTCAAGGTCCCAAACTACGAGCAGTACTTC	CASTALWGGEVKVPNYEQYF
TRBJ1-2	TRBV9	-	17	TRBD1	TGTGCCAGCAGCGTATCGGGGGGACAGGGGATAAACTATGGCTACACCTTC	CASSVSGGQGINYGYTF
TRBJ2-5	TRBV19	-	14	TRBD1	TGTGCCAGTAGTCCTCGGGGACAGGAAGAGACCCAGTACTTC	CASSPRGQEETQYF
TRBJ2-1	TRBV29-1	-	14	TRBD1	TGCAGCGTCCCCGGACAGGGGGCCCTGTTTGAGCAGTTCTTC	CSVPGQGALFEQFF
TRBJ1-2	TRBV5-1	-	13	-	TGCGCCAGCAGCTTGGAGGGGCCCTATGGCTACACCTTC	CASSLEGPYGYTF
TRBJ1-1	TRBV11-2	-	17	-	TGTGCCAGCAGCCGCCCTCTTAGGACAGAACTGAACACTGAAGCTTTCTTT	CASSRPLRTELNTEAFF
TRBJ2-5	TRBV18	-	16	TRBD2	TGTGCCAGCTCACCACGCTCGCGGGAGGCGGGAGAGACCCAGTACTTC	CASSPRSREAGETQYF
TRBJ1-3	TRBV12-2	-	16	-	TGTGCAAGTCTTATGAGGACAGGGACCGCTGGAAACACCATATATTTT	CASLMRTGTAGNTIYF
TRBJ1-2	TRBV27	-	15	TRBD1	TGTGCCAGCAGTTTATGGGCAGGGGGCAGGGATGGCTACACCTTC	CASSLWAGGRDGYTF
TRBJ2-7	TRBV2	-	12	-	TGTGCCAGCAGTGACAGGGGCTACGAGCAGTACTTC	CASSDRGYEQYF
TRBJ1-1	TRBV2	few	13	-	TGTGCCAGCACCTGGGGAGGGGACACTGAAGCTTTCTTT	CASTWGGDTEAFF
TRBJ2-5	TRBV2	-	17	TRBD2	TGTGCCAGCATTCGGACTAGCGGGAACCCCTATGTGGAGACCCAGTACTTC	CASIRTSGNPYVETQYF
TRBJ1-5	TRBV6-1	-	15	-	TGTGCCAGCAGTGCGCTCCGGGAAAGCAATCAGCCCCAGCATTTT	CASSALRESNQPQHF
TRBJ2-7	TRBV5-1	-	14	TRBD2	TGCGCCAGCAGCCCAGGGTCGGGAGGAGTCGAGCAGTACTTC	CASSPGSGGVEQYF
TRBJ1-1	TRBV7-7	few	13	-	TGTGCTAGCAGCTTCCGCAGGGACACTGAAGCTTTCTTT	CASSFRRDTEAFF
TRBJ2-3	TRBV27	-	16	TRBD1	TGTGCCAGCAGTTTCATAGGACAGGGGCCGGCAGATACGCAGTATTTT	CASSFIGQGPADTQYF
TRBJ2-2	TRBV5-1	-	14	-	TGCGCCAGCAGCTTGCTTCGTAACACCGGGGAGCTGTTTTTT	CASSLLRNTGELFF
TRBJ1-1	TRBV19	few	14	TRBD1	TGTGCCAGTAGTGGAACAGGGGGGAACACTGAAGCTTTCTTT	CASSGTGGNTEAFF
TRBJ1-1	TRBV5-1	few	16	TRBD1	TGCGCCAGCAGCCCGGACAGGGGGCGTCGGAACACTGAAGCTTTCTTT	CASSPDRGRRNTEAFF
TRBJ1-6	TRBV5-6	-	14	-	TGTGCCAGCAGTGGGTCAGGGTTTAATTCACCCCTCCACTTT	CASSGSGFNSPLHF
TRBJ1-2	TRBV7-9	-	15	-	TGTGCCAGCAGCTCATGGGACAAGGAGGTATATGGCTACACCTTC	CASSSWDKEVYGYTF
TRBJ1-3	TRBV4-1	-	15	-	TGCGCCAGCAGTTACGACAGGAACTCTGGAAACACCATATATTTT	CASSYDRNSGNTIYF
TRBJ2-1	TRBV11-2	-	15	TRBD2	TGTGCCAGCAGCTTCCTAGCGGGAGACATCAATGAGCAGTTCTTC	CASSFLAGDINEQFF
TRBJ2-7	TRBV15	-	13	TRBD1	TGTGCCGAAAGACAGGGGACCACCTACGAGCAGTACTTC	CAERQGTTYEQYF
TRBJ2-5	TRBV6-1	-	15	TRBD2	TGTGCCAGCAGTGGGAATAGCGGGAGGGCGGAGACCCAGTACTTC	CASSGNSGRAETQYF
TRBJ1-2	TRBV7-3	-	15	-	TGTGCCAGCAGCCTAGGCCCATCAACGGACTATGGCTACACCTTC	CASSLGPSTDYGYTF
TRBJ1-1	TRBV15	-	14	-	TGTGCCACCAGCAGAGATTGGGGCGGGGCTGAAGCTTTCTTT	CATSRDWGGAEAFF
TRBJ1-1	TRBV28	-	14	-	TGTGCCAGCAGTGAACAGGGCCGCAGCACTGAAGCTTTCTTT	CASSEQGRSTEAFF
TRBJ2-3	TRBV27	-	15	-	TGTGCCAGCAGTTTTCGAATCACTAGCACAGATACGCAGTATTTT	CASSFRITSTDTQYF
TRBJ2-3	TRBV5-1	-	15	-	TGCGCCAGCAGCTTACAGGGCGGTAGCACAGATACGCAGTATTTT	CASSLQGGSTDTQYF
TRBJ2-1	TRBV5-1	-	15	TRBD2	TGCGCCAGCAGCTTGCTAGCGGGAGCCGACAATGAGCAGTTCTTC	CASSLLAGADNEQFF
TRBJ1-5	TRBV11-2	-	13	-	TGTGCCAGCAGCTTACTACAGGGACAGCCCCAGCATTTT	CASSLLQGQPQHF
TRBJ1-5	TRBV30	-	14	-	TGTGCCTGGAGTGTACGTACGGGCAATCAGCCCCAGCATTTT	CAWSVRTGNQPQHF
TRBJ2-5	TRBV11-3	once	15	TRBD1	TGTGCCAGCAGCTTAGGACAGACAGGGCAAGAGACCCAGTACTTC	CASSLGQTGQETQYF
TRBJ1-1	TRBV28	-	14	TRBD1	TGTGCCAGCAGTATACAGGGGAGGTACACTGAAGCTTTCTTT	CASSIQGRYTEAFF
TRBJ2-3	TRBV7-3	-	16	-	TGTGCCAGCAGCCCACCCGGACAGTCTCGGGCAGATACGCAGTATTTT	CASSPPGQSRADTQYF
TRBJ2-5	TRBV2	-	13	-	TGTGCCAGCAGTGCCCAGGGCGACGAGACCCAGTACTTC	CASSAQGDETQYF
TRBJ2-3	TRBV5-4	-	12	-	TGTGCCAGCAGCTTGGCCGGAGATACGCAGTATTTT	CASSLAGDTQYF
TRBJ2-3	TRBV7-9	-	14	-	TGTGCCAGCAGCTTAGGAACTAGCACAGATACGCAGTATTTT	CASSLGTSTDTQYF
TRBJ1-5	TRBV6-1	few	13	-	TGTGCCAGCAGTCCGCGGGGTAATCAGCCCCAGCATTTT	CASSPRGNQPQHF
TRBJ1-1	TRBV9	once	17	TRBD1	TGTGCCAGCAGCGTAGGTGGGACAGGGGATGGGTACACTGAAGCTTTCTTT	CASSVGGTGDGYTEAFF
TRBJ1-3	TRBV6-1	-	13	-	TGTGCCAGCAGTCCCCGGGACAGAAACACCATATATTTT	CASSPRDRNTIYF
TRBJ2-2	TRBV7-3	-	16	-	TGTGCCAGCAGCTTAACCCCTAGCGCGAACACCGGGGAGCTGTTTTTT	CASSLTPSANTGELFF
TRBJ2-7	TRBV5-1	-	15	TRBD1	TGCGCCAGCAGACTCGGACAGGGATGGACCTACGAGCAGTACTTC	CASRLGQGWTYEQYF
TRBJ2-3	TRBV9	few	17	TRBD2	TGTGCCAGCAGCCACTTGTCGCGGGGGGGCCGCACAGATACGCAGTATTTT	CASSHLSRGGRTDTQYF
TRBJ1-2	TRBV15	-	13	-	TGTGCCACCAGCAGCGGCAGGGGCTATGGCTACACCTTC	CATSSGRGYGYTF
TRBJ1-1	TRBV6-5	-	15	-	TGTGCCAGCACCCCTGGTCTGGGGGCAGGAACTGAAGCTTTCTTT	CASTPGLGAGTEAFF
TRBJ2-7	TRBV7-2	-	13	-	TGTGCCAGCAGCCTATCCGACAGCTACGAGCAGTACTTC	CASSLSDSYEQYF
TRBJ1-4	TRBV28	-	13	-	TGTGCCAGCGGTCGAGGAGTAGTTGAAAAACTGTTTTTT	CASGRGVVEKLFF
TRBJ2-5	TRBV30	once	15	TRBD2	TGTGCCTGGAGTGTGGGGGGGACGTACCAAGAGACCCAGTACTTC	CAWSVGGTYQETQYF
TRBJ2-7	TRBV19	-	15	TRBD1	TGTGCCAGTAGTACCGCTGGACAGGAGTCCTACGAGCAGTACTTC	CASSTAGQESYEQYF
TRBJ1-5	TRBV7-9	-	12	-	TGTGCCAGCAGCGACGGTCCTAGAGCCCAGCATTTT	CASSDGPRAQHF